The sequence of this T cell receptor beta chain was determined in a study of blood T cell repertoires in COVID-19. V was trimmed by 3 bases and J by 4 bases, leaving 9 bases between them. CDR1 and CDR2 from the germline V gene are MDHEN and SYDVKM. The CDR3 has 14 amino acids. Remarks on this clone: Other DNA sequences in this sample translate to the same CDR3.

Per the original data handling: From reference gene primer amplification, estimates of nucleated cell counts were derived. Data came from immunoSEQ multiplex PCR; TCRdb stores just in-frame clones and leaves some out. That table supplies the V and J calls and clone size; D and trimming were determined from the DNA. Altogether around 200,000 clones are present, 70% to 80% being singletons, with the ten largest covering around 5.9%. The rearrangement joins TRBV28 to TRBJ1-4, with D unclear. The sequenced sample consisted of peripheral blood. The source is a woman in her forties with COVID-19, enrolled during active disease. The CDR3 loop is CASSFAGVNEKLFF. The CDR3 DNA sequence: TGTGCCAGCAGTTTTGCAGGCGTTAATGAAAAACTGTTTTTT.